This TCR beta chain was identified during a study of T-cell memory formation after mild COVID-19. TCRdb passed the 5' RACE reads through MiXCR, listing each CDR3 protein once. The data contain some 410,000 distinct CDR3 sequences, 23% of them singletons. In its sample, this clonotype was seen a few times. Material: PBMCs or a T cell subset sorted from them (not recorded which). The clonotype comes from an adult woman who had mild COVID-19 (a few samples of this study predate the infection). Cell type and time point are not known.

The CDR3: CASTRQFRQNEKLFF. Here the CDR3 DNA reads TGTGCCAGCACCCGCCAGTTCCGTCAGAATGAAAAACTGTTTTTT. V is TRBV5-6 and J is TRBJ1-4; D ambiguous. The CDR3 is 15 residues long. V was clipped by 6 bases and J by 5 bases, with 17 bases between them. The germline CDR1 and CDR2 sequences are SGHDT and YYEEEE.